The present entry profiles one T cell receptor (beta chain) with its context. Its specificity is not known. The data were obtained in a study of cytomegalovirus exposure and HLA in healthy donors. General study points: For cytomegalovirus status, the classifier reportedly gave diagnoses with high specificity and sensitivity. Immune exposure information available was restricted to CMV serostatus. TRBV6-2, TRBV6-3 and some other V segments were unresolvable in 87-base-pair reads.

The PCR employed 60 Vbeta primers together with 13 Jbeta primers. As processed by the authors: A follow-up analysis tallied around 80 million unique TCR beta chains, roughly 11 million shared. Repertoires were generated with immunoSEQ multiplex PCR, while TCRdb's copy carries only in-frame clones and drops some. The V and J calls and clone size come from that table; D and trimming were worked out from the DNA. The data hold about 120,000 clones, with roughly 80% observed a single time. In germline, CDR1 is ENHRY, CDR2 SYGVKD. With V trimmed by 3 bases and J by 4 bases, 14 bases remained unmatched. The CDR3 sequence is 18 residues long.

The TCR was taken from a woman aged 35 to 49 in good health and CMV-seropositive. V usage is TRBV10-3 and J usage is TRBJ1-2, with TRBD1 identical over 10 bases. The sequenced sample was PBMCs. The CDR3 loop reads CAISEFGTTGGNFYGYTF. The CDR3 nucleotides are TGTGCCATCAGTGAATTCGGAACGACAGGGGGCAATTTCTATGGCTACACCTTC.